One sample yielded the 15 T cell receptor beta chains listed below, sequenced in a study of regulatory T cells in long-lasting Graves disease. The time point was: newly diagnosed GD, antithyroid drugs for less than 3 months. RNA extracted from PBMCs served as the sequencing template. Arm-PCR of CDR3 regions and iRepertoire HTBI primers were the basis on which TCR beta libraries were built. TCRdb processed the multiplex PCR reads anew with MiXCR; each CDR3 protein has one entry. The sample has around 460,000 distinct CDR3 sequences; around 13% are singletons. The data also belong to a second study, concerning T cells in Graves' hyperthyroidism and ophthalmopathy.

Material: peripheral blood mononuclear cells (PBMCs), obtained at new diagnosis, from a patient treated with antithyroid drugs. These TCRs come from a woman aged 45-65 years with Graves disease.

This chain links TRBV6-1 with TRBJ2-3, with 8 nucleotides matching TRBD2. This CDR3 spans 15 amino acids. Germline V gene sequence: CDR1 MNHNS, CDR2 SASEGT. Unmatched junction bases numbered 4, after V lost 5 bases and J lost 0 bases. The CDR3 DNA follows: TGTGCCAGCAGTCAACTAGCGGTTAGCACAGATACGCAGTATTTT. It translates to CASSQLAVSTDTQYF.

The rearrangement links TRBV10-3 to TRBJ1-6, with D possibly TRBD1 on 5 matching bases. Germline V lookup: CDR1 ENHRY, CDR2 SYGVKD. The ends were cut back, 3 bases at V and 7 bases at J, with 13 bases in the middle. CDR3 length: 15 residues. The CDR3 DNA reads TGTGCCATCAGTGACTCGGGACGGAACAATTCACCCCTCCACTTT. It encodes CAISDSGRNNSPLHF.

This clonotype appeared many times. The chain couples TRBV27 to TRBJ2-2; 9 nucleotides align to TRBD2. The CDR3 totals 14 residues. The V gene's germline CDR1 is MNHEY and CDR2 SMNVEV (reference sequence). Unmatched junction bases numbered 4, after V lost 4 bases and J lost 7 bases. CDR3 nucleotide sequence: TGTGCCAGCAGTTGGACTAGCGCAGACGGGGAGCTGTTTTTT. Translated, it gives CASSWTSADGELFF.

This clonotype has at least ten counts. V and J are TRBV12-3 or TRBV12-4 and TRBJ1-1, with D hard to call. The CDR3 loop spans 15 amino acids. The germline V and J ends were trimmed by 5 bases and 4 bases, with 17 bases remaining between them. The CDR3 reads CASSPREGMGTEAFF. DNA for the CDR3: TGTGCCAGCAGTCCCCGGGAGGGTATGGGCACTGAAGCTTTCTTT.

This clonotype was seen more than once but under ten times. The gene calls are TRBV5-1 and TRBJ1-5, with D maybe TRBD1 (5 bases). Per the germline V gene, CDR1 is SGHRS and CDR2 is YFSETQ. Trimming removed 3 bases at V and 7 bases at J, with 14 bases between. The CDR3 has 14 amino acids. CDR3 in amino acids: CASSWGGERQPQHF. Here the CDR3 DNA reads TGCGCCAGCAGCTGGGGAGGGGAAAGACAGCCCCAGCATTTT.

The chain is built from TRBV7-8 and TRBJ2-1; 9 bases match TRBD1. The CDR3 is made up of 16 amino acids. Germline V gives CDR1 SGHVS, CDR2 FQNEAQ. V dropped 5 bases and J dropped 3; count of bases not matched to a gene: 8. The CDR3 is CASSIDGTGLYNEQFF. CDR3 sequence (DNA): TGTGCCAGCAGCATAGACGGGACAGGGCTCTACAATGAGCAGTTCTTC. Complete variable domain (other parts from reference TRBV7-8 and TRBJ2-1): GAGVSQSPRYKVAKRGQDVALRCDPISGHVSLFWYQQALGQGPEFLTYFQNEAQLDKSGLPSDRFFAERPEGSVSTLKIQRTQQEDSAVYLCASSIDGTGLYNEQFFGPGTRLTVL.

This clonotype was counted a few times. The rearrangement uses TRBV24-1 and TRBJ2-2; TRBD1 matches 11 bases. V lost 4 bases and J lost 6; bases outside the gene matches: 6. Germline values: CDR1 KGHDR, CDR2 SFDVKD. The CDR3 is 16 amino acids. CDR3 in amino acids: CATSDPGTGGSGELFF. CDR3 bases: TGTGCCACCAGTGACCCCGGGACAGGGGGGTCCGGGGAGCTGTTTTTT.

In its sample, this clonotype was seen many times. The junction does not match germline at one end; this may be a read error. The CDR3 protein is CASSLRDRGPLGQF. As DNA, the CDR3 is TGTGCCAGCTCACTCCGGGACAGGGGCCCACTCGGCCAATTC. The chain uses TRBV18 and TRBJ2-7; 10 nucleotides align to TRBD1. Germline V CDR1 and CDR2: KGHSH, LQKENI. There are 14 residues in the CDR3.

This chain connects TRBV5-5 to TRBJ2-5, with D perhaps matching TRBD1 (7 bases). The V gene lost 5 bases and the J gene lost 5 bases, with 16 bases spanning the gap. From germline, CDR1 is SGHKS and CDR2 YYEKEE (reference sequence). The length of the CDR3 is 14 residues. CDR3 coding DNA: TGTGCCAGCAGTTCCCAGGGGGGCCTGGAGACCCAGTACTTC. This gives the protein CASSSQGGLETQYF. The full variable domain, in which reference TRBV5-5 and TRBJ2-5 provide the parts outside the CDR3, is DAGVTQSPTHLIKTRGQQVTLRCSPISGHKSVSWYQQVLGQGPQFIFQYYEKEERGRGNFPDRFSARQFPNYSSELNVNALLLGDSALYLCASSSQGGLETQYFGPGTRLLVL.

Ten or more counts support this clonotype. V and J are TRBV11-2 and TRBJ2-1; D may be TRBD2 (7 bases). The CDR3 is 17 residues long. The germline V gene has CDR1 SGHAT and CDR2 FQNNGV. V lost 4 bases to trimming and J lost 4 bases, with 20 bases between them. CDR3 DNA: TGTGCCAGCAGCTCCCAAGGGGGGGGGCCCTTATACAATGAGCAGTTCTTC. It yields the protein CASSSQGGGPLYNEQFF.

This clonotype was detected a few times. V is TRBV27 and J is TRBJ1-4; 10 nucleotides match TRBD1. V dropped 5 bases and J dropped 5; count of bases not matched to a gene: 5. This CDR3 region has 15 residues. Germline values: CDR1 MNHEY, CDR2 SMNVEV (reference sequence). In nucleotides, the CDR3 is TGTGCCAGCAGTCCGTGGACAGGGGGAAATGAAAAACTGTTTTTT. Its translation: CASSPWTGGNEKLFF.

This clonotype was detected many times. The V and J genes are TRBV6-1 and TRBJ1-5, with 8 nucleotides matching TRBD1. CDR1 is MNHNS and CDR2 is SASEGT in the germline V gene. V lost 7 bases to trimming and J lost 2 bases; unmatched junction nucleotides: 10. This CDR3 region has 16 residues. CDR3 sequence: CASNQVGTGRNQPQHF. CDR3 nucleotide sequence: TGTGCCAGCAACCAAGTTGGGACAGGTCGCAATCAGCCCCAGCATTTT.

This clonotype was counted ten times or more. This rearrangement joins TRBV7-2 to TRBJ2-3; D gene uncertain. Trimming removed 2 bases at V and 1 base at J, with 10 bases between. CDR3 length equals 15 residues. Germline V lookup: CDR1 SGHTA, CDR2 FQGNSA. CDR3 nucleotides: TGTGCCAGCAGCTTAAAGAACCGACGCACAGATACGCAGTATTTT. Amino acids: CASSLKNRRTDTQYF.

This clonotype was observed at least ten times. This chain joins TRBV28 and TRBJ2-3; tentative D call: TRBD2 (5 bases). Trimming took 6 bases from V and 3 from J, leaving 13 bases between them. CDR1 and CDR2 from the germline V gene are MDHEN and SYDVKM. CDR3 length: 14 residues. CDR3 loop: CASREDGVTDTQYF. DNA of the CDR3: TGTGCCAGCAGGGAGGATGGGGTTACAGATACGCAGTATTTT.

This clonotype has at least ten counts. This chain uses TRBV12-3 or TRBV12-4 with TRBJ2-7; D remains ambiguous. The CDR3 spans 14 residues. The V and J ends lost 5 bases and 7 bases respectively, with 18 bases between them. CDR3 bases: TGTGCCAGCAGTACCGATCGGTTTATAGGGGAGCAGTACTTC. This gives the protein CASSTDRFIGEQYF.